Listed below are T cell receptor beta chains from one sample, sequenced in a study of blood T cell repertoires in COVID-19. This table comes from immunoSEQ multiplex PCR, and its TCRdb copy is limited to in-frame clones, with some not included. The profile shows around 270,000 clones, approximately 85% of them singletons. The material sequenced was peripheral blood. All receptors come from a human donor with COVID-19, enrolled during active disease. The donor label of this sample is uncertain. Both conserved end residues are part of each CDR3. D genes are given only for firm matches. Part of the rows lack a size; the others show once, few, many or a class for expanded clones.

v_call	j_call	clone_size	d_call	cdr3_aa	cdr3_nt
TRBV6-2/TRBV6-3	TRBJ2-5	-	-	CASSYLLQGAETQYF	TGTGCCAGCAGTTACCTCCTACAGGGAGCAGAGACCCAGTACTTC
TRBV7-9	TRBJ2-7	-	-	CASSLQQAYEQYF	TGTGCCAGCAGCTTACAACAGGCCTACGAGCAGTACTTC
TRBV12-3/TRBV12-4	TRBJ1-6	-	-	CASSLGANSPLHF	TGTGCCAGCAGTTTAGGGGCAAATTCACCCCTCCACTTT
TRBV19	TRBJ2-2	-	TRBD2	CASSTSGSFTGELFF	TGTGCCAGTAGTACTAGCGGGAGTTTTACCGGGGAGCTGTTTTTT
TRBV10-1	TRBJ2-3	once	TRBD2	CASSDVSGRRTQYF	TGCGCCAGCAGTGATGTTAGCGGGAGAAGAACGCAGTATTTT
TRBV28	TRBJ1-2	-	TRBD1	CASGDRTNYGYTF	TGTGCCAGCGGGGACAGAACTAACTATGGCTACACCTTC
TRBV12-3/TRBV12-4	TRBJ2-5	-	-	CASRRGSQETQYF	TGTGCCAGCAGAAGGGGGAGCCAAGAGACCCAGTACTTC
TRBV5-5	TRBJ2-5	-	TRBD1	CASSWWTGDLGETQYF	TGTGCCAGCAGCTGGTGGACAGGGGATTTGGGAGAGACCCAGTACTTC
TRBV28	TRBJ1-1	-	-	CASRDMNTEAFF	TGTGCCAGCAGGGACATGAACACTGAAGCTTTCTTT
TRBV4-3	TRBJ1-5	once	TRBD1	CASSQDRDQPQHF	TGCGCCAGCAGCCAGGACAGGGATCAGCCCCAGCATTTT
TRBV7-9	TRBJ1-2	-	-	CASSFMTGNGYTF	TGTGCCAGCAGCTTTATGACAGGCAATGGCTACACCTTC